This T cell receptor beta chain was observed in a study of T cell repertoires in cytomegalovirus infection. The study's findings and limits: CMV-specific HLA-C-restricted TCR beta clonotypes dominated the ex vivo response.

TCRdb ran MiXCR on the reads and lists one entry per CDR3 protein. The top ten hold 9.5% to 15% of the sample, which has just over 300,000 distinct CDR3 sequences, about a sixth seen once. Germline CDR1 and CDR2: SGHVS and FQNEAQ. The CDR3 has 15 amino acids. With V trimmed by 2 bases and J by 6 bases, 9 bases remained unmatched. This clonotype was found many times. Its target is not known. The sequenced sample was PBMCs. The chain carries TRBV7-8 and TRBJ2-7; 8 bases agree with TRBD1. The clonotype originates from a human donor in good health (CMV status not recorded). Some clones in this sample may be carry-over from other donors' samples. The CDR3 spells CASSLSRQGSGEQYF. The CDR3 region has the DNA TGTGCCAGCAGCTTATCTCGACAGGGGAGCGGCGAGCAGTACTTC.